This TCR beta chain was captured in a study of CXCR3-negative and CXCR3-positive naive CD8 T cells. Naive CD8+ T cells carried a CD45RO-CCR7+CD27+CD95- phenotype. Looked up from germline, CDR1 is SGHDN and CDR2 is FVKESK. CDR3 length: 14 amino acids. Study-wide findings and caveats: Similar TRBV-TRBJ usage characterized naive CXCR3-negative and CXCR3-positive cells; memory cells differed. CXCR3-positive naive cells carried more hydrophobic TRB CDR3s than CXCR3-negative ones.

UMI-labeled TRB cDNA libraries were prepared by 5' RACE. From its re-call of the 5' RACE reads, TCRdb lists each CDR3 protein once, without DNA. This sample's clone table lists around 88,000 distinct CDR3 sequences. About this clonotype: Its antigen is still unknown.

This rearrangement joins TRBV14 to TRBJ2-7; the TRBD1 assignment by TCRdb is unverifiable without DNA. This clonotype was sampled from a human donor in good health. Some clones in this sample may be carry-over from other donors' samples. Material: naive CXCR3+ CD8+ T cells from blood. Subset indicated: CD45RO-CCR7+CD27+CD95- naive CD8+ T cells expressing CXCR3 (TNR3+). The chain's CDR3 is CASSPLRGMDEQYF.